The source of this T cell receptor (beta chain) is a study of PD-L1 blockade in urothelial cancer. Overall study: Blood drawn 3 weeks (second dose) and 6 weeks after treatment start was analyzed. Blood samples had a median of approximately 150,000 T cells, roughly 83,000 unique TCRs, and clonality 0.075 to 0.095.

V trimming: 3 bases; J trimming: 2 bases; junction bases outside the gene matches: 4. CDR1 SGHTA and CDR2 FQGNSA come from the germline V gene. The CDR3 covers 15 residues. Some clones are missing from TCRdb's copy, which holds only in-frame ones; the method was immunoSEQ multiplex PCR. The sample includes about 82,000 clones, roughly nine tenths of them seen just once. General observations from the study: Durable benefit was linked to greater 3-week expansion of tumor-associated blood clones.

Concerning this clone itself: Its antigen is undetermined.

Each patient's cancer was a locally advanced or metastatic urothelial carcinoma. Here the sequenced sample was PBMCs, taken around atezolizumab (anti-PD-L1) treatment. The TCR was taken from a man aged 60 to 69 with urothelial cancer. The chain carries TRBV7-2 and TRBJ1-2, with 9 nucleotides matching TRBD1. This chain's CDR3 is CASSFLGQGNYGYTF. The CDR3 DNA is TGTGCCAGCAGCTTCTTGGGACAGGGAAACTATGGCTACACCTTC.